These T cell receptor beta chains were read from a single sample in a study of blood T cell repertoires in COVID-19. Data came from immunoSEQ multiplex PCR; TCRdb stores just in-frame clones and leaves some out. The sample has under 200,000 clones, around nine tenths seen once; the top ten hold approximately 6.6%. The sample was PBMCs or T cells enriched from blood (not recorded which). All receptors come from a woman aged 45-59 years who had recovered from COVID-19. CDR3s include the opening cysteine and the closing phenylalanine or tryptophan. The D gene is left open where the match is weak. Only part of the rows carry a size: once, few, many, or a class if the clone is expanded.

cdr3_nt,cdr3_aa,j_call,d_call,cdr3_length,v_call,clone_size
TGTGCCAGCAGCCGAAGTGGGACAGGGAGAGAGCCCCAGCATTTT,CASSRSGTGREPQHF,TRBJ1-5,TRBD1,15,TRBV7-9,once
TGTGCCAGCAGTGGACAGGGGGCGAATCAGCCCCAGCATTTT,CASSGQGANQPQHF,TRBJ1-5,TRBD1,14,TRBV7-9,few
TGTGCCAGCAGCCCCGGGGGTTCAATCGGCTATGGCTACACCTTC,CASSPGGSIGYGYTF,TRBJ1-2,-,15,TRBV7-2,once
TGTGCCTGGAACAGGGGCGACTATGGCTACACCTTC,CAWNRGDYGYTF,TRBJ1-2,TRBD1,12,TRBV30,-
TGTGCCTGGAGCTCTGACTGGGGGACACTGTTGACTAACTATGGCTACACCTTC,CAWSSDWGTLLTNYGYTF,TRBJ1-2,-,18,TRBV30,-
TGTGCCAGCAGCATAAGCGGCTCCCGCACAGATACGCAGTATTTT,CASSISGSRTDTQYF,TRBJ2-3,-,15,TRBV9,few
TGTGCCAGCAGCTTAGTACGAGGGATGGGAGGGGAGACCCAGTACTTC,CASSLVRGMGGETQYF,TRBJ2-5,TRBD2,16,TRBV7-2,-
TGTGCCAGCAGCACGCCAGGACTAGAGGGAGGGAGAAGGACCGAGCAGTACTTC,CASSTPGLEGGRRTEQYF,TRBJ2-7,TRBD2,18,TRBV7-2,-
TGTGCCAGCAAAATTAGACAGGTCCCCTACAATGAGCAGTTCTTC,CASKIRQVPYNEQFF,TRBJ2-1,-,15,TRBV27,once
TGTGCCACCAGTCAATACCGGGGCGAGCAGTACTTC,CATSQYRGEQYF,TRBJ2-7,-,12,TRBV15,few